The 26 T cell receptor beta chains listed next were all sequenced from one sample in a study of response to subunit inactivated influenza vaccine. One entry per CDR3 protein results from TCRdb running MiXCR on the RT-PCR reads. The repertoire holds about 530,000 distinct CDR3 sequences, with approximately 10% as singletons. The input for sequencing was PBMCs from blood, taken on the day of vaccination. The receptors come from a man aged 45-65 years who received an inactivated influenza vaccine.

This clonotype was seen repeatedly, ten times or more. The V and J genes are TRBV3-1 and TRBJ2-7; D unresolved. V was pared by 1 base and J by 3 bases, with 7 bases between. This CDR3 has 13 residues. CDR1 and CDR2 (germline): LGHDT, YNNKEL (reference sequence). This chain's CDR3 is CASSQGGGYEQYF. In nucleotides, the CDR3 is TGTGCCAGCAGCCAAGGCGGTGGCTACGAGCAGTACTTC.

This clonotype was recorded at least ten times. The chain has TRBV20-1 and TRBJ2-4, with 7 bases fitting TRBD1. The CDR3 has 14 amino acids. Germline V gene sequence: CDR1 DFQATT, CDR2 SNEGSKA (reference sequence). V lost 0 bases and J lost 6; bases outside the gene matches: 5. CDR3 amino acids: CSARDSTGRNIQYF. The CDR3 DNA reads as TGCAGTGCTAGAGATTCGACAGGGAGAAACATTCAGTACTTC.

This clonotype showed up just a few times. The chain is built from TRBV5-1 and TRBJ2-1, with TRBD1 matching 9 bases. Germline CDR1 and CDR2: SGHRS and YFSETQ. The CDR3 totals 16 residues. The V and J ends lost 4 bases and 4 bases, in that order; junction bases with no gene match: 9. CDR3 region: CASSLGTGPEYNEQFF. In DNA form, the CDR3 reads TGCGCCAGCAGCCTCGGGACAGGGCCGGAATACAATGAGCAGTTCTTC. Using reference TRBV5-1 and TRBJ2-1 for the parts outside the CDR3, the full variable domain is KAGVTQTPRYLIKTRGQQVTLSCSPISGHRSVSWYQQTPGQGLQFLFEYFSETQRNKGNFPGRFSGRQFSNSRSEMNVSTLELGDSALYLCASSLGTGPEYNEQFFGPGTRLTVL.

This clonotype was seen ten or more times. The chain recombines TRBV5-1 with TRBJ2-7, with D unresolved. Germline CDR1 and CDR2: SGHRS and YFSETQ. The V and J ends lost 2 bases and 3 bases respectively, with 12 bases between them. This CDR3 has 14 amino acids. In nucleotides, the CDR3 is TGCGCCAGCAGCTTAACAACAGTTGTCTACGAGCAGTACTTC. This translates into CASSLTTVVYEQYF.

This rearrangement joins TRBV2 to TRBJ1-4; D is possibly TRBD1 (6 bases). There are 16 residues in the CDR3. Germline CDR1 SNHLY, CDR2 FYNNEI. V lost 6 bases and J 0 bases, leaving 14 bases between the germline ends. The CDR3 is CASSDRDTTTNEKLFF. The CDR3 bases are TGTGCCAGCAGCGACCGGGACACCACAACTAATGAAAAACTGTTTTTT.

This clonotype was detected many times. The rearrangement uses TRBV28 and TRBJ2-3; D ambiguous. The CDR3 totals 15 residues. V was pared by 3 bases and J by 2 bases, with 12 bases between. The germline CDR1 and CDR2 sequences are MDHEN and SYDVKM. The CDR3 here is CASSLALSPTDTQYF. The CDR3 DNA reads TGTGCCAGCAGTTTGGCCCTCTCCCCCACAGATACGCAGTATTTT.

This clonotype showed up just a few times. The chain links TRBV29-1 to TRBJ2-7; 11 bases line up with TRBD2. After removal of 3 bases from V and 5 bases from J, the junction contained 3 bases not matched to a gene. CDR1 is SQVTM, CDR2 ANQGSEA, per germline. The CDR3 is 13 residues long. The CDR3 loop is CSVDLAGGHEQYF. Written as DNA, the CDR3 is TGCAGCGTTGACCTAGCGGGAGGCCACGAGCAGTACTTC.

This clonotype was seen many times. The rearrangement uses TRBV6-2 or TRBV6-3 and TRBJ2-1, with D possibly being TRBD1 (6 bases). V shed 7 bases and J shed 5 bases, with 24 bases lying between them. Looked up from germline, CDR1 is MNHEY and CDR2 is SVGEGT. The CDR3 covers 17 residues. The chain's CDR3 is CASIPSGIGGGHNEQFF. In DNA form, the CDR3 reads TGTGCCAGCATCCCCTCCGGGATAGGGGGTGGCCACAATGAGCAGTTCTTC.

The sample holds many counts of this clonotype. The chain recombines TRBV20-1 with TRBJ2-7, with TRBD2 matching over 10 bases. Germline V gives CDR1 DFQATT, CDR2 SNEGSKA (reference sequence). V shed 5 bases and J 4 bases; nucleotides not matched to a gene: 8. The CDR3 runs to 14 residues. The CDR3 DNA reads TGCAGTGCTGACCCCCAGCGGGGGGGGTACGAGCAGTACTTC. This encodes CSADPQRGGYEQYF.

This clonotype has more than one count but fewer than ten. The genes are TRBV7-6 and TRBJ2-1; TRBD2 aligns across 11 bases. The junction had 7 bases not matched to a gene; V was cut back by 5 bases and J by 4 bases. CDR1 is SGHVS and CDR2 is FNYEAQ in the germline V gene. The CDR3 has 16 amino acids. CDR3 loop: CASSTGTSGLYNEQFF. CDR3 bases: TGTGCCAGCAGCACCGGGACTAGCGGACTTTACAATGAGCAGTTCTTC.

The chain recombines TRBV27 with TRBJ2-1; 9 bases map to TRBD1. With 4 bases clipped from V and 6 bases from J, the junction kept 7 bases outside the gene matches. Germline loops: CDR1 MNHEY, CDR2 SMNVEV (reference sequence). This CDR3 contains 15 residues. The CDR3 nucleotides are TGTGCCAGCAGTTGGAACAGGGGGCGCATCAATGAGCAGTTCTTC. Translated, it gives CASSWNRGRINEQFF.

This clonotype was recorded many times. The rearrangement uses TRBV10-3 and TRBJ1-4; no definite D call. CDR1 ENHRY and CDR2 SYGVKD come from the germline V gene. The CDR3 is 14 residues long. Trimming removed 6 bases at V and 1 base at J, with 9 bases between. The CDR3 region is CAIRAGETNEKLFF. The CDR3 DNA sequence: TGTGCCATCAGAGCAGGAGAAACTAATGAAAAACTGTTTTTT.

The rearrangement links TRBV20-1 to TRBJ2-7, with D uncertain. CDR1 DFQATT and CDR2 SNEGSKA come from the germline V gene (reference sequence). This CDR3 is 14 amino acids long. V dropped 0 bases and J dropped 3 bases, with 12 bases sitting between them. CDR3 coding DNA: TGCAGTGCTAGAGATGGGATAGCCCTCTACGAGCAGTACTTC. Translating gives CSARDGIALYEQYF.

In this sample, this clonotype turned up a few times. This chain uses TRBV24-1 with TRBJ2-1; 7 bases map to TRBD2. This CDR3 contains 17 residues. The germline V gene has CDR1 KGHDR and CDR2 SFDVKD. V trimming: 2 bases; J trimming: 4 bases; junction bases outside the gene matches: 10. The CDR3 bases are TGTGCCACCAGTGATTCTCGGGGTAGCGGGCTATACAATGAGCAGTTCTTC. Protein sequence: CATSDSRGSGLYNEQFF.

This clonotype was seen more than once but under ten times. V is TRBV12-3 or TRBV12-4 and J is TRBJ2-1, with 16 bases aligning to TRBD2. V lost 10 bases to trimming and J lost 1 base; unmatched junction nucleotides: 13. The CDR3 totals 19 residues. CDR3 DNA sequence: TGTGCCATCTGTTCAGGGACTAGCGGGAGGGCCAGGTCCTACAATGAGCAGTTCTTC. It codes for CAICSGTSGRARSYNEQFF.

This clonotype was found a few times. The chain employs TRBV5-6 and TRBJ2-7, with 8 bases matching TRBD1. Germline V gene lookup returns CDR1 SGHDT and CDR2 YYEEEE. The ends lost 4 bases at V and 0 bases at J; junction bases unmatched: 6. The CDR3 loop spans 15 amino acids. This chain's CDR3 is CASSRRTGFSYEQYF. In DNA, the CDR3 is TGTGCCAGCAGCAGGAGGACAGGGTTCTCCTACGAGCAGTACTTC.

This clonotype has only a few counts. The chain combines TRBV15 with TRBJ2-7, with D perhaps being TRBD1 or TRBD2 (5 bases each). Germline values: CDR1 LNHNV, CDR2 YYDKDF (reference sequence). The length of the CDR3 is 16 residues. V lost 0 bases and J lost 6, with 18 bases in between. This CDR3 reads CATSREPGRNLVEQYF. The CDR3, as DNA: TGTGCCACCAGCAGAGAACCGGGACGGAACCTCGTCGAGCAGTACTTC.

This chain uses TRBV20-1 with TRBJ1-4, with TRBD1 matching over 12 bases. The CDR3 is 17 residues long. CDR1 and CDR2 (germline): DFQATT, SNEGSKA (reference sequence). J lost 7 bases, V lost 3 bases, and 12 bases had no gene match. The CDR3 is CSARGQGARVQSEKLFF. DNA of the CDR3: TGCAGTGCTAGGGGACAGGGGGCGCGGGTTCAAAGTGAAAAACTGTTTTTT.

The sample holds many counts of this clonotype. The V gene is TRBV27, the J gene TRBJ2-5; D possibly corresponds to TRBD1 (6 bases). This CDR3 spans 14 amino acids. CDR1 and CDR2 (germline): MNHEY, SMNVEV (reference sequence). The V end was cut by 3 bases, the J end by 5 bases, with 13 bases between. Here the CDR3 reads CASSFSGVGETQYF. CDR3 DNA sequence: TGTGCCAGCAGTTTTTCAGGGGTCGGGGAGACCCAGTACTTC.

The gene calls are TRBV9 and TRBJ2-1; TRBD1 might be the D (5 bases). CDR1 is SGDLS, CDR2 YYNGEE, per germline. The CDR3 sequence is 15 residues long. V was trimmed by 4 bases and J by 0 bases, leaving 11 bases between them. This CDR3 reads CASSSRGASYNEQFF. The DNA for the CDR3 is TGTGCCAGCAGCTCCCGTGGGGCCTCCTACAATGAGCAGTTCTTC.

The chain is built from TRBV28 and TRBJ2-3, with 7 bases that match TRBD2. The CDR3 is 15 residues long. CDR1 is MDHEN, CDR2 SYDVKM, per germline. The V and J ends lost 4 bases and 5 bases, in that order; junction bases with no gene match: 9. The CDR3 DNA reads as TGTGCCAGCAGTTCCTCCAGCGGGGTCAAAGATACGCAGTATTTT. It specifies CASSSSSGVKDTQYF.

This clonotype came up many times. The CDR3 loop reads CASSSTGGDYNEQFF. CDR3 nucleotides: TGTGCCAGCTCTTCCACCGGGGGGGACTACAATGAGCAGTTCTTC. The chain couples TRBV18 to TRBJ2-1, with 8 positions matching TRBD2. Germline lookup yields CDR1 KGHSH and CDR2 LQKENI. This CDR3 is 15 amino acids long. With V trimmed by 6 bases and J by 3 bases, 7 bases remained unmatched. The whole variable domain, remainder taken from reference TRBV18 and TRBJ2-1, is NAGVMQNPRHLVRRRGQEARLRCSPMKGHSHVYWYRQLPEEGLKFMVYLQKENIIDESGMPKERFSAEFPKEGPSILRIQQVVRGDSAAYFCASSSTGGDYNEQFFGPGTRLTVL.

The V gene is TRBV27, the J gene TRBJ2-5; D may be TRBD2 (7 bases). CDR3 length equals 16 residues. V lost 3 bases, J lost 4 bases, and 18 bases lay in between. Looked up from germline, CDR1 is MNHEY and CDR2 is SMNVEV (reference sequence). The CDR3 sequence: CASSLSSWGGRETQYF. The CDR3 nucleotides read TGTGCCAGCAGTTTGTCTTCGTGGGGGGGCCGAGAGACCCAGTACTTC.

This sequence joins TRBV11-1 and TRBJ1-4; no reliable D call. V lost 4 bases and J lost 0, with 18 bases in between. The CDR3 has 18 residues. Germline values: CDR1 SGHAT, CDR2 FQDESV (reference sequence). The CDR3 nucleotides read TGTGCCAGCAGCTCATGGATGGTTTATTATACAACTAATGAAAAACTGTTTTTT. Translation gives CASSSWMVYYTTNEKLFF.

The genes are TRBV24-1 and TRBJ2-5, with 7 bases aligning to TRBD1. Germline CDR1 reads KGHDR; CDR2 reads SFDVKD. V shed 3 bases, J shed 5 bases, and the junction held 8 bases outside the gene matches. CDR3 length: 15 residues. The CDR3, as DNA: TGTGCCACCAGTGATAACAGGGGTTATCAGGAGACCCAGTACTTC. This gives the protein CATSDNRGYQETQYF.

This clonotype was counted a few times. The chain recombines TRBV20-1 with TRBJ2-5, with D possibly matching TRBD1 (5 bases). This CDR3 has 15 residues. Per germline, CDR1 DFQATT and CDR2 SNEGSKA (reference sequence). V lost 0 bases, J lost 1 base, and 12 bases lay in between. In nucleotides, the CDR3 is TGCAGTGCTAGAGACCCGACAGTTCTCCAAGAGACCCAGTACTTC. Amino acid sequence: CSARDPTVLQETQYF.